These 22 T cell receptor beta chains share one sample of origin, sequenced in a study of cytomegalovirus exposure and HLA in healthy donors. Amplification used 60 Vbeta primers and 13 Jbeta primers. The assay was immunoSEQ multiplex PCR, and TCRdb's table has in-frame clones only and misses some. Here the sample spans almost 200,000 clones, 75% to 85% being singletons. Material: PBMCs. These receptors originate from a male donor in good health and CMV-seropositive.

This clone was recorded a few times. In nucleotides, the CDR3 is TGTGCCAGCATAAGGATTCTAGGGAGAGAGACCCAGTACTTC. This sequence encodes CASIRILGRETQYF. The V call is TRBV2, the J call TRBJ2-5; perhaps TRBD2 as D (5 bases). The CDR3 extends over 14 amino acids. Germline loops: CDR1 SNHLY, CDR2 FYNNEI. Between the trimmed V and J ends, which lost 7 bases and 4 bases, there was a span of 16 bases.

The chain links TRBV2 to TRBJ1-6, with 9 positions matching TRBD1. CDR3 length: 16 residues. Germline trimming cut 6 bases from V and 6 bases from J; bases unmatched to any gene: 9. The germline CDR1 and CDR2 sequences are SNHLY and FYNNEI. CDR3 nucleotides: TGTGCCAGCAGAGAACAGGGGGCTGGTGGTAATTCACCCCTCCACTTT. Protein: CASREQGAGGNSPLHF.

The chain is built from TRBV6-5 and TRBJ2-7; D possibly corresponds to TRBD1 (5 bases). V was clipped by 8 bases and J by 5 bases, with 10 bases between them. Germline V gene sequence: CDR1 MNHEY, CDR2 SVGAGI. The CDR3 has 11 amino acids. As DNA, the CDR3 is TGTGCCAGCGGCAGGGCCCACGAGCAGTACTTC. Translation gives CASGRAHEQYF.

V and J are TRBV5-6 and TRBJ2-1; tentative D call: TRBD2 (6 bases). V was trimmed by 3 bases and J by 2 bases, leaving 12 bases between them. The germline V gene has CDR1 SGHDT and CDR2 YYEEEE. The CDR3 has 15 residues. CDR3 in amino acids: CASSSDTGAYNEQFF. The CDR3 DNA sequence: TGTGCCAGCAGCTCCGACACGGGGGCCTACAATGAGCAGTTCTTC.

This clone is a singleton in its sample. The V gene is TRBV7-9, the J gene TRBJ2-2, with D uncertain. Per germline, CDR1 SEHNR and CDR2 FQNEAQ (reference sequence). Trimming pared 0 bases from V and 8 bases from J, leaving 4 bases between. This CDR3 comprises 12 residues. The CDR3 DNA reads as TGTGCCAGCAGCTTAGCTTCTGGGGAGCTGTTTTTT. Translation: CASSLASGELFF.

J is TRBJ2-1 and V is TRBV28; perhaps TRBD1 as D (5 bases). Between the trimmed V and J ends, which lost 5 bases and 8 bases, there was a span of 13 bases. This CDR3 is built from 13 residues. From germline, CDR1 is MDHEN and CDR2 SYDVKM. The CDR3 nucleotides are TGTGCCAGCAGTCCAGGGTTTTGGGATGAGCAGTTCTTC. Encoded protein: CASSPGFWDEQFF.

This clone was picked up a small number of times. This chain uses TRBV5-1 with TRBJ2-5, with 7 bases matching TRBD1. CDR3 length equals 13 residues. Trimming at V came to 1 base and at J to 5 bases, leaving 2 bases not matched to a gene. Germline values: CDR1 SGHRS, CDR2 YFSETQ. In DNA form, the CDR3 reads TGCGCCAGCAGCTTGACAGGGGATGAGACCCAGTACTTC. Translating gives CASSLTGDETQYF. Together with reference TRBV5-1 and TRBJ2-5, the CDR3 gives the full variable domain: KAGVTQTPRYLIKTRGQQVTLSCSPISGHRSVSWYQQTPGQGLQFLFEYFSETQRNKGNFPGRFSGRQFSNSRSEMNVSTLELGDSALYLCASSLTGDETQYFGPGTRLLVL.

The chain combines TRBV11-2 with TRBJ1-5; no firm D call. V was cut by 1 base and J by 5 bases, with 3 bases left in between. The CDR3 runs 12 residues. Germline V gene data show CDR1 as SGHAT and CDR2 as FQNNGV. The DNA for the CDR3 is TGTGCCAGCAGCTTAGGAGATCAGCCCCAGCATTTT. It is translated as CASSLGDQPQHF.

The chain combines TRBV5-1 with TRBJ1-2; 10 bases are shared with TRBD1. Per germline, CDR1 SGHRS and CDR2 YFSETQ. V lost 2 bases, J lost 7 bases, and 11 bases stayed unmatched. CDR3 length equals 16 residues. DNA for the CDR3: TGCGCCAGCAGCTTTGGGTTATCGGGGACAGGGGTTGGCTACACCTTC. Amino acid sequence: CASSFGLSGTGVGYTF.

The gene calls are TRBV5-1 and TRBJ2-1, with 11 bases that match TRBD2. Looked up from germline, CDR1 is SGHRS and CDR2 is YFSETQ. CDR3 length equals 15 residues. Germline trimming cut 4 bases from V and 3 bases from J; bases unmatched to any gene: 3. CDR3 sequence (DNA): TGCGCCAGCAGCCCGGGACTAGCGGTCTACAATGAGCAGTTCTTC. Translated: CASSPGLAVYNEQFF.

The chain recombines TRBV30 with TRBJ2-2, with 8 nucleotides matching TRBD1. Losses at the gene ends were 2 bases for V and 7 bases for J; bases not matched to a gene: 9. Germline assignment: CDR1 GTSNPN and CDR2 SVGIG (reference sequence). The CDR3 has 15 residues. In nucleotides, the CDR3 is TGTGCCTGGAGTAGAGGAGACAGGGGCATCGGGGAGCTGTTTTTT. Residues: CAWSRGDRGIGELFF.

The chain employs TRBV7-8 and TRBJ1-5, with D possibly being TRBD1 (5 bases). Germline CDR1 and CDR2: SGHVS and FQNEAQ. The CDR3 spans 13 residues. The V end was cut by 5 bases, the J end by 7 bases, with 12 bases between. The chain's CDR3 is CASSPSGNQPQHF. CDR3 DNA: TGTGCCAGCAGCCCATCAGGGAACCAGCCCCAGCATTTT.

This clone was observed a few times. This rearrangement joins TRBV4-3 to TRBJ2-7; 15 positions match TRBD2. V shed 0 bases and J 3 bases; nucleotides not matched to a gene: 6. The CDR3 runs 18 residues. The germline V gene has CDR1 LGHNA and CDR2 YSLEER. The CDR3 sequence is CASSQEGLAGGQFYEQYF. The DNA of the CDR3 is TGCGCCAGCAGCCAAGAGGGACTAGCGGGGGGTCAATTCTACGAGCAGTACTTC.

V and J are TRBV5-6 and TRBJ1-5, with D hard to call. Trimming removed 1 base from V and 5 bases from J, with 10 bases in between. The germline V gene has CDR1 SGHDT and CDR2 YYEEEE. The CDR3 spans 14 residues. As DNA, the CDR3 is TGTGCCAGCAGCTTGTCCAGGCGGGATCAGCCCCAGCATTTT. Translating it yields CASSLSRRDQPQHF.

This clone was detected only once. The CDR3 loop is CASSRPDRGAVGELFF. In DNA form, the CDR3 reads TGTGCCAGCAGCCGCCCCGACAGGGGCGCGGTCGGGGAGCTGTTTTTT. The chain employs TRBV11-2 and TRBJ2-2, with TRBD1 matching 8 bases. The V and J ends lost 5 bases and 7 bases, in that order; junction bases with no gene match: 12. There are 16 residues in the CDR3. In germline, CDR1 is SGHAT, CDR2 FQNNGV.

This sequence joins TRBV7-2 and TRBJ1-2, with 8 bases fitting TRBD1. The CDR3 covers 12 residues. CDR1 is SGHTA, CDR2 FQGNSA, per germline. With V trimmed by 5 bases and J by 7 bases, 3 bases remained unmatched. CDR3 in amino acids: CASSPDRGGYTF. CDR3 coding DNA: TGTGCCAGCAGCCCCGACAGGGGTGGCTACACCTTC.

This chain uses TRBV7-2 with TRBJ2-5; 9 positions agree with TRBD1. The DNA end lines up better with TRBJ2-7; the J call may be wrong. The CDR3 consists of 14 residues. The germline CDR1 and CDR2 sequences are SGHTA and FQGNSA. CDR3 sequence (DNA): TGTGCCAGCAGCCTAGGACAGGGGACCTACGAGCAGTACTTC. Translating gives CASSLGQGTYEQYF.

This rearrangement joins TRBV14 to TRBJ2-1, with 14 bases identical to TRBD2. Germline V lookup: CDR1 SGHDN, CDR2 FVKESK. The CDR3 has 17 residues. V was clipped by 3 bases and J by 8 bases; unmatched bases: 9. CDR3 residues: CASSHQTSGRASDEQFF. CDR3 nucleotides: TGTGCCAGCAGCCACCAGACTAGCGGGAGGGCCTCCGATGAGCAGTTCTTC.

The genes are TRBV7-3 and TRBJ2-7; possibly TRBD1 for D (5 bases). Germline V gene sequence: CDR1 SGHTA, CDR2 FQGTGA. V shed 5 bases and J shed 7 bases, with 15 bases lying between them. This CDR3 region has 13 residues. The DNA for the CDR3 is TGTGCCAGCAGCGGACACTTAATGGTTGAGCAGTACTTC. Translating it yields CASSGHLMVEQYF.

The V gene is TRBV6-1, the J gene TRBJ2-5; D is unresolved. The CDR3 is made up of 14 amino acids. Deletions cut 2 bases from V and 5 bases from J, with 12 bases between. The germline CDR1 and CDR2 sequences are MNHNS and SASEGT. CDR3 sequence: CASSERGFWETQYF. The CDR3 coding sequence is TGTGCCAGCAGTGAAAGAGGTTTTTGGGAGACCCAGTACTTC.

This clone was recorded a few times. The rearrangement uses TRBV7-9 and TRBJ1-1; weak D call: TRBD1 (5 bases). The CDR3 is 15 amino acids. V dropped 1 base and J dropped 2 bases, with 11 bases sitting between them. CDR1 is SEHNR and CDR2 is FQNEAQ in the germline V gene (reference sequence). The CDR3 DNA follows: TGTGCCAGCAGCTTAGATTGGGGCGAAAACACTGAAGCTTTCTTT. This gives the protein CASSLDWGENTEAFF.

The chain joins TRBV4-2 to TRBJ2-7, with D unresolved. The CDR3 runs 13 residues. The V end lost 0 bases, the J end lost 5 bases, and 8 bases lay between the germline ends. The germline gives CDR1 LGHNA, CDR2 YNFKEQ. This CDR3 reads CASSQDLPDEQYF. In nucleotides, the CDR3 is TGTGCCAGCAGCCAAGATCTACCGGACGAGCAGTACTTC.